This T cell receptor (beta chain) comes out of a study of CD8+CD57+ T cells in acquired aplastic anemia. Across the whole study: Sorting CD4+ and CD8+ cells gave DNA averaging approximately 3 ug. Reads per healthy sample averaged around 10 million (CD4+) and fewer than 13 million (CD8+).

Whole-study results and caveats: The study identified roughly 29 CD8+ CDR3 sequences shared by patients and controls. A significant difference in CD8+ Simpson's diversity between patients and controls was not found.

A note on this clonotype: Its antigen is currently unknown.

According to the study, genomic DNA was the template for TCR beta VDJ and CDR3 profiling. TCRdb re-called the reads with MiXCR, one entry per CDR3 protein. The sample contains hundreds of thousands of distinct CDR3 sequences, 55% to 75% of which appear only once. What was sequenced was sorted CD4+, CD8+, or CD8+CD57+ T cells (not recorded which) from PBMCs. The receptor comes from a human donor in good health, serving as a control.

This chain's CDR3 is CASSRDVEGYKEYF. As DNA, the CDR3 is TGTGCCAGCAGCAGAGACGTGGAGGGCTACAAGGAGTACTTC. The rearrangement uses TRBV9 and TRBJ2-7; D possibly corresponds to TRBD2 (6 bases). The length of the CDR3 is 14 residues. The germline V gene has CDR1 SGDLS and CDR2 YYNGEE. The germline V and J ends were trimmed by 4 bases and 11 bases, with 22 bases remaining between them. Filled out from reference TRBV9 and TRBJ2-7, the complete variable domain reads DSGVTQTPKHLITATGQRVTLRCSPRSGDLSVYWYQQSLDQGLQFLIQYYNGEERAKGNILERFSAQQFPDLHSELNLSSLELGDSALYFCASSRDVEGYKEYFGPGTRLTVT.